This entry describes one T cell receptor (beta chain). TCRdb reanalysed the 5' RACE reads using MiXCR and keeps one entry per CDR3 protein. Found here are over 95,000 distinct CDR3 sequences, roughly 18% of them singletons; the top ten hold approximately 6%. The data were taken from a study of T cells of healthy individuals. V shed 3 bases and J 3 bases; nucleotides not matched to a gene: 6. Germline lookup yields CDR1 LNHNV and CDR2 YYDKDF (reference sequence). CDR3 length: 15 amino acids. The V gene is TRBV15, the J gene TRBJ2-7; 9 positions match TRBD1. The sequence was collected from a human donor in good health. The CDR3 DNA sequence: TGTGCCACCAGCAGTTTGGGACAGGGAGTCTACGAGCAGTACTTC. Amino acids: CATSSLGQGVYEQYF.